This T cell receptor beta chain is drawn from a study of T-cell reconstitution after alpha-beta-depleted transplantation in children. V was trimmed by 4 bases and J by 0 bases, leaving 13 bases between them. CDR3 length: 15 amino acids. In germline, CDR1 is SGHRS, CDR2 YFSETQ. This clonotype has a handful of counts. Antigen: not known. Study-level points and caveats: By about two months after transplant, alpha-beta T cells reportedly arose from several hundred graft clones that had expanded.

The authors prepared the TCRbeta library with unique molecular identifiers. TCRdb called the PCR reads again in MiXCR, with one record for every CDR3 protein. The data hold about a million distinct CDR3 sequences, with about 29% observed a single time. This sequence joins TRBV5-1 and TRBJ1-2; D not resolved. This receptor was obtained from a boy less than two years old who had a stem cell transplant for SCID, so the T cells may come from the graft donor. The material was PBMCs, mostly from graft donor cells, obtained 360 days after TCRalphabeta/CD19-depleted stem cell transplant. CDR3 nucleotides: TGCGCCAGCAGCACCGGACGACTCCCTAACTATGGCTACACCTTC. As protein: CASSTGRLPNYGYTF. Full variable domain (rest looked up from reference TRBV5-1 and TRBJ1-2): KAGVTQTPRYLIKTRGQQVTLSCSPISGHRSVSWYQQTPGQGLQFLFEYFSETQRNKGNFPGRFSGRQFSNSRSEMNVSTLELGDSALYLCASSTGRLPNYGYTFGSGTRLTVV.